The 3 T cell receptor beta chains given below trace back to one sample, sequenced in a study of shared clonotypes between healthy human individuals (dated by TCRdb to 2018 to 2020). Library generation was performed with the immunoSEQ multiplex PCR assay. This is the immuneACCESS table as TCRdb keeps it, with only in-frame sequences that have V and J called. A part of the clones is gone; compared with another copy, unresolved V genes explain less than half, and the rest is unexplained. This sample holds about 380,000 clones; about 96% were observed only once. Of the sample, approximately 0.32% falls within the top ten clones. Sequencing used memory CD8+ T cells sorted from blood. The sample's cell subset or site label is to be understood as: CD45RO+ cells pooled with CCR7-negative TemRA cells. The receptors derive from a man under 40 in good health.

The chain has TRBV7-8 and TRBJ2-3; TRBD2 matches at 9 bases. Germline CDR1 and CDR2: SGHVS and FQNEAQ. V gave up 0 bases and J gave up 1 base; unmatched junction bases: 11. The CDR3 covers 19 residues. The CDR3 nucleotides are TGTGCCAGCAGCTTAGCCCCCGCGCGGGAGGGCCGCGGCACAGATACGCAGTATTTT. Protein product: CASSLAPAREGRGTDTQYF.

This rearrangement joins TRBV28 to TRBJ1-4, with a possible D match to TRBD1 (5 bases). V dropped 6 bases and J dropped 4 bases, with 12 bases sitting between them. Germline CDR1 reads MDHEN; CDR2 reads SYDVKM. The CDR3 is 14 amino acids. This CDR3 is CASRPGPFNEKLFF. In DNA form, the CDR3 reads TGTGCCAGCAGACCGGGACCGTTTAATGAAAAACTGTTTTTT.

This chain connects TRBV4-1 to TRBJ2-7; 10 bases map to TRBD2. This CDR3 comprises 14 residues. Trimming at V came to 3 bases and at J to 6 bases, leaving 5 bases not matched to a gene. The V gene's germline CDR1 is MGHRA and CDR2 YSYEKL. CDR3 sequence reads: CASSQPAGGGEQYF. CDR3 coding DNA: TGCGCCAGCAGCCAGCCAGCGGGAGGGGGCGAGCAGTACTTC.